Reported below is one T cell receptor beta chain. The table lists this clonotype with a few counts. What this receptor recognizes is not known. Base qualities are not at hand, and no much larger clone is one base apart. The method was RT-PCR. Sequencing was performed on a NextSeq 550. TCRdb itself trimmed the public reads at Q25 with fastp, ran MiXCR and retained productive beta chains. Each CDR3 protein appears once, grouped with its most common genes and DNA. The sample records roughly 940,000 distinct CDR3 sequences, approximately 18% of which are singletons. The ten largest make up 5% to 6.5% of the sample. The CDR3 starts with the cysteine, ends with the phenylalanine, and has 14 residues. CDR3 DNA is the only sequence kept; it has 42 bases, read in frame from the first base. V sheds 0 bases and J sheds 3 bases, leaving 9 bases between their ends. Via the germline V gene, CDR1 is SGHVS and CDR2 FNYEAQ.

The entry originates in a study of patients and donors after allogeneic stem cell transplantation (dated by TCRdb to 2018 to 2020). The V and J genes are TRBV7-6 and TRBJ2-7; tentative D gene TRBD2, with 5 bases matching. The clonotype was recovered from a human donor who was either an allogeneic HSCT recipient or a stem cell or donor lymphocyte infusion donor (not recorded which). It is not recorded whose cells these are; they may come from a transplant donor. Specimen: blood, either unsorted or a sorted T cell fraction (not recorded which). CDR3 region: CASSLAVEDYEQYF. The DNA sequence is given as TGTGCCAGCAGCTTAGCAGTGGAGGACTACGAGCAGTACTTC.